One T cell receptor beta chain is described in this entry. These data belong to a study of blood T cell repertoires in COVID-19. Looking at the study overall: The United States, Italy and Spain provided the acute and convalescent COVID-19 samples. The cDNA or gDNA used as material had been derived from T cells, B-cell-depleted T cells, or PBMCs.

Germline CDR1 is DFQATT and CDR2 is SNEGSKA (reference sequence). Trimming removed 3 bases from V and 4 bases from J, with 13 bases in between. This CDR3 has 13 residues. In the study's own analysis: Reference gene primer amplification in the assay estimated nucleated cell counts. Assay: immunoSEQ multiplex PCR; the TCRdb copy retains only in-frame clones and omits some. V and J calls and clone size are given by that table; D and trimming were obtained from the DNA. The table has about 150,000 clones, more than 70% seen once. This sequence was found in a human donor in a cohort sampled during active COVID-19. The chain links TRBV20-1 to TRBJ2-7; possible D gene TRBD1, 5 bases. The sequenced sample consisted of peripheral blood. The CDR3 here is CSASLSGRYEQYF. CDR3 nucleotide sequence: TGCAGTGCTAGTTTGTCAGGGCGGTACGAGCAGTACTTC.